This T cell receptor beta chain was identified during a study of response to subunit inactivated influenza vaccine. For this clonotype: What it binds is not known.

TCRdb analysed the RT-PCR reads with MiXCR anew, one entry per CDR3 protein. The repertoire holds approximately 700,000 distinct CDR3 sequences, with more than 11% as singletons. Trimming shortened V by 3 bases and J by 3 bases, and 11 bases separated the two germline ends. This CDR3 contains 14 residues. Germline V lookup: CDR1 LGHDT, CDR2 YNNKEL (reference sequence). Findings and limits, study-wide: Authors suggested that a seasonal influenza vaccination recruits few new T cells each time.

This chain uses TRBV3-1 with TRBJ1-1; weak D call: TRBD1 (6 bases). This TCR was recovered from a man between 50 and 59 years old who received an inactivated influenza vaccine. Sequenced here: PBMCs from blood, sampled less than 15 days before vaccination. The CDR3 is CASSHRDKYTEAFF. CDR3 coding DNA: TGTGCCAGCAGCCATCGGGACAAATACACTGAAGCTTTCTTT.